These 6 T cell receptor beta chains share one sample of origin, sequenced in a study of blood T cell repertoires in COVID-19. Profiled with immunoSEQ multiplex PCR; TCRdb holds only in-frame clones, not every one. The data show over 150,000 clones, roughly four fifths seen once. Sequenced: peripheral blood. The receptors were sampled from a woman older than 75 with acute or convalescent COVID-19.

The genes are TRBV7-2 and TRBJ2-7; 8 bases agree with TRBD1. The V gene's germline CDR1 is SGHTA and CDR2 FQGNSA. The CDR3 contains 15 residues. V gave up 4 bases and J gave up 0 bases; unmatched junction bases: 5. Here the CDR3 reads CASSWRGTGSYEQYF. CDR3 nucleotide sequence: TGTGCCAGCAGCTGGCGTGGGACAGGCTCCTACGAGCAGTACTTC. Looking up the rest from reference TRBV7-2 and TRBJ2-7 gives the full variable domain: GAGVSQSPSNKVTEKGKDVELRCDPISGHTALYWYRQSLGQGLEFLIYFQGNSAPDKSGLPSDRFSAERTGGSVSTLTIQRTQQEDSAVYLCASSWRGTGSYEQYFGPGTRLTVT.

The chain has TRBV5-1 and TRBJ1-4, with a tentative D call TRBD1 (5 bases). The germline V and J ends were trimmed by 3 bases and 3 bases, with 9 bases remaining between them. The germline CDR1 and CDR2 sequences are SGHRS and YFSETQ. The CDR3 extends over 14 amino acids. The CDR3 DNA follows: TGCGCCAGCAGCTCCAGGGCCTCTAATGAAAAACTGTTTTTT. Its translation is CASSSRASNEKLFF.

V and J are TRBV18 and TRBJ1-1; D is perhaps TRBD1 (5 bases). Germline assignment: CDR1 KGHSH and CDR2 LQKENI. CDR3 length: 15 amino acids. V lost 0 bases, J lost 2 bases, and 10 bases lay in between. The DNA of the CDR3 is TGTGCCAGCTCACCACCGGGGGGGGACAACACTGAAGCTTTCTTT. Amino acid sequence: CASSPPGGDNTEAFF.

The chain has TRBV19 and TRBJ1-5; 7 bases line up with TRBD1. The germline gives CDR1 LNHDA, CDR2 SQIVND (reference sequence). This CDR3 spans 13 amino acids. J was trimmed by 3 bases and V by 5 bases; bases with no gene match: 1. The CDR3 coding sequence is TGTGCCAGTAGTGACAGGGCCAATCAGCCCCAGCATTTT. This encodes CASSDRANQPQHF. The full variable domain, in which reference TRBV19 and TRBJ1-5 provide the parts outside the CDR3, is DGGITQSPKYLFRKEGQNVTLSCEQNLNHDAMYWYRQDPGQGLRLIYYSQIVNDFQKGDIAEGYSVSREKKESFPLTVTSAQKNPTAFYLCASSDRANQPQHFGDGTRLSIL.

This chain uses TRBV7-2 with TRBJ1-1, with D possibly matching TRBD1 (6 bases). Germline V gene lookup returns CDR1 SGHTA and CDR2 FQGNSA. V lost 4 bases, J lost 3 bases, and 12 bases lay in between. CDR3 length equals 14 residues. The CDR3 bases are TGTGCCAGCAGCTATCAGGACAGCTACACTGAAGCTTTCTTT. As protein: CASSYQDSYTEAFF.

The J gene is TRBJ1-4, the V gene TRBV5-6, with D tentatively TRBD1 (5 bases). Germline V lookup: CDR1 SGHDT, CDR2 YYEEEE. This CDR3 contains 14 residues. Trimming left V 5 bases short and J 8 bases short, with 16 bases between. The CDR3 region has the DNA TGTGCCAGCAGTTCCCCCAGGGTGGGAGAAAAACTGTTTTTT. Translation gives CASSSPRVGEKLFF. Full variable domain (remainder filled in from reference TRBV5-6 and TRBJ1-4): DAGVTQSPTHLIKTRGQQVTLRCSPKSGHDTVSWYQQALGQGPQFIFQYYEEEERQRGNFPDRFSGHQFPNYSSELNVNALLLGDSALYLCASSSPRVGEKLFFGSGTQLSVL.